The 10 T cell receptor beta chains given below trace back to one sample, sequenced in a study of CD8 T cells in ankylosing spondylitis. In TCRdb, the 5' RACE reads were re-called with MiXCR into one record per CDR3 protein. Counted here are some 220,000 distinct CDR3 sequences, around 8% occurring once; the ten biggest clones make up approximately 4.8%. The specimen sequenced was blood, either unsorted or a sorted T cell fraction (not recorded which). The source of these receptors is a female donor with ankylosing spondylitis or in good health (not recorded which).

This clonotype was seen many times. The chain carries TRBV20-1 and TRBJ2-1; TRBD2 matches 13 bases. The V gene end was trimmed by 5 bases and the J gene end by 4 bases; junction bases not matched to a gene: 11. The CDR3 extends over 17 amino acids. Germline CDR1 is DFQATT and CDR2 is SNEGSKA (reference sequence). The CDR3 DNA reads TGCAGTGCTTCTCCGGTTGGACTAGCGGGAGTTTACAATGAGCAGTTCTTC. Translating gives CSASPVGLAGVYNEQFF.

This clonotype was seen at least ten times. The chain carries TRBV15 and TRBJ2-1; the match to TRBD2 covers 11 bases. J was trimmed by 7 bases and V by 5 bases; bases with no gene match: 13. CDR1 is LNHNV and CDR2 is YYDKDF in the germline V gene (reference sequence). The CDR3 contains 17 residues. CDR3 residues: CATSLAWPSGRINEQFF. The DNA of the CDR3 is TGTGCCACCAGCCTCGCTTGGCCTAGCGGGAGGATAAATGAGCAGTTCTTC.

V usage is TRBV10-3 and J usage is TRBJ2-3, with D possibly matching TRBD2 (5 bases). The CDR3 is 13 amino acids. Germline V CDR1 and CDR2: ENHRY, SYGVKD. V was pared by 7 bases and J by 0 bases, with 8 bases between. The CDR3: CAITGSSTDTQYF. In nucleotides, the CDR3 is TGTGCCATCACGGGGTCTAGCACAGATACGCAGTATTTT.

There are many counts of this clonotype. The chain couples TRBV4-2 to TRBJ1-2; D remains unclear. V shed 0 bases and J shed 7 bases, with 15 bases lying between them. CDR3 length: 15 amino acids. Germline V gene data show CDR1 as LGHNA and CDR2 as YNFKEQ. This CDR3 reads CASSQERGGLLGYTF. In DNA, the CDR3 is TGTGCCAGCAGCCAAGAAAGAGGAGGTTTACTTGGCTACACCTTC.

The sample holds many counts of this clonotype. This rearrangement joins TRBV12-3 or TRBV12-4 to TRBJ2-6; TRBD2 matches 7 bases. With 7 bases clipped from V and 0 bases from J, the junction kept 15 bases outside the gene matches. The CDR3 is 19 residues long. The CDR3 DNA sequence: TGTGCCAGCACCACAAAACGGGGGGTTTCTTACTCTGGGGCCAACGTCCTGACTTTC. Translated: CASTTKRGVSYSGANVLTF.

This clonotype was seen a few times. The J gene is TRBJ2-2, the V gene TRBV28; D is undetermined. Trimming removed 6 bases from V and 1 base from J, with 12 bases in between. There are 15 residues in the CDR3. Germline V lookup: CDR1 MDHEN, CDR2 SYDVKM. The CDR3 bases are TGTGCCAGCAGCCAAGTACCCAGGAACACCGGGGAGCTGTTTTTT. This translates into CASSQVPRNTGELFF.

In its sample, this clonotype was seen many times. The chain couples TRBV5-5 to TRBJ2-1; D remains ambiguous. Germline lookup yields CDR1 SGHKS and CDR2 YYEKEE (reference sequence). V gave up 1 base and J gave up 0 bases, with 5 bases separating them. The CDR3 totals 14 residues. CDR3 residues: CASSLRISYNEQFF. CDR3 bases: TGTGCCAGCAGCTTGAGGATCTCCTACAATGAGCAGTTCTTC.

The chain carries TRBV7-9 and TRBJ1-1, with D perhaps matching TRBD1 (5 bases). The CDR3 sequence is 14 residues long. The V gene's germline CDR1 is SEHNR and CDR2 FQNEAQ (reference sequence). Between the trimmed V and J ends, which lost 5 bases and 8 bases, there was a span of 18 bases. The CDR3 is CASSPNTGAGEAFF. The CDR3 DNA is TGTGCCAGCAGCCCAAATACAGGAGCGGGGGAAGCTTTCTTT.

As concerns this clonotype: Just one base apart from a much larger clone, this may be a read error. The chain carries TRBV6-5 and TRBJ1-3; a possible D gene is TRBD1 (6 bases). Germline CDR1 is MNHEY and CDR2 is SVGAGI. The CDR3 sequence is 15 residues long. CDR3 loop: CASSYFTGTGNIIYF. The CDR3 region has the DNA TGTGCCAGCAGTTACTTCACAGGGACGGGAAACATCATATATTTT.

The chain is built from TRBV7-2 and TRBJ2-7; 10 positions agree with TRBD2. The CDR3 spans 15 residues. J lost 2 bases, V lost 5 bases, and 6 bases had no gene match. Germline V lookup: CDR1 SGHTA, CDR2 FQGNSA. The CDR3 loop reads CASSPGLAIPYEQYF. The CDR3 coding sequence is TGTGCCAGCAGCCCGGGACTAGCGATCCCCTACGAGCAGTACTTC. The complete variable domain, with remaining parts taken from reference TRBV7-2 and TRBJ2-7, reads GAGVSQSPSNKVTEKGKDVELRCDPISGHTALYWYRQSLGQGLEFLIYFQGNSAPDKSGLPSDRFSAERTGGSVSTLTIQRTQQEDSAVYLCASSPGLAIPYEQYFGPGTRLTVT.